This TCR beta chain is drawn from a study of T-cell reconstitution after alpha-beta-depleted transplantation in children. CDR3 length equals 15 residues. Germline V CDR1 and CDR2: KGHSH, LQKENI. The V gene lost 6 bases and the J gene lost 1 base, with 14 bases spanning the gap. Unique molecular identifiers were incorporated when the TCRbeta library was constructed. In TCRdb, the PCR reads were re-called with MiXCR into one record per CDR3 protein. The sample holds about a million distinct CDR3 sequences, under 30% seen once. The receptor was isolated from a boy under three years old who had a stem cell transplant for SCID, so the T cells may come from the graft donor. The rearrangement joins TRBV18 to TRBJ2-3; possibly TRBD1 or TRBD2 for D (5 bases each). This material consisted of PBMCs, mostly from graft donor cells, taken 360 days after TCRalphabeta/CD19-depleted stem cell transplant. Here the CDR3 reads CASSPLGVGTDTQYF. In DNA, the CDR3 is TGTGCCAGCTCCCCGCTGGGGGTTGGCACAGATACGCAGTATTTT. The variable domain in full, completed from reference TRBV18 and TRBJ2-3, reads NAGVMQNPRHLVRRRGQEARLRCSPMKGHSHVYWYRQLPEEGLKFMVYLQKENIIDESGMPKERFSAEFPKEGPSILRIQQVVRGDSAAYFCASSPLGVGTDTQYFGPGTRLTVL.